The 30 T cell receptor beta chains in this list originate from one sample, sequenced in a study of cytomegalovirus exposure and HLA in healthy donors. This PCR relied on a set of 60 Vbeta primers and 13 Jbeta primers. The table came from immunoSEQ multiplex PCR; TCRdb's copy has only in-frame clones and leaves some out. Altogether some 140,000 clones are present, 80% being singletons, with the ten largest covering more than 10%. The sample comprised PBMCs. The receptor set was obtained from a man aged 25 to 40 in good health and CMV-seropositive.

Here the CDR3 reads CASRPSGGGSADEQFF. In DNA form, the CDR3 reads TGTGCCAGCAGGCCCTCTGGTGGCGGGAGTGCGGATGAGCAGTTCTTC. The chain joins TRBV7-3 to TRBJ2-1, with 7 bases aligning to TRBD2. The V segment lost 6 bases and the J segment 8 bases; nucleotides outside the gene matches: 16. The CDR3 runs 16 residues. CDR1 is SGHTA and CDR2 is FQGTGA in the germline V gene.

J is TRBJ2-7 and V is TRBV9; TRBD1 aligns across 8 bases. The CDR3 is made up of 17 amino acids. Germline-derived CDR1 and CDR2 are SGDLS and YYNGEE. V shed 4 bases and J 3 bases; nucleotides not matched to a gene: 15. The CDR3 DNA reads as TGTGCCAGCAGCCCCGGGACAGGCGTAGGGGAAAGCTACGAGCAGTACTTC. This encodes CASSPGTGVGESYEQYF.

This chain links TRBV11-3 with TRBJ2-3; 7 bases align to TRBD2. Germline values: CDR1 SGHNT, CDR2 YENEEA. This CDR3 has 14 residues. V was clipped by 1 base and J by 5 bases; unmatched bases: 3. Here the CDR3 reads CASSLGASGDTQYF. In DNA form, the CDR3 reads TGTGCCAGCAGCTTAGGGGCTAGCGGAGATACGCAGTATTTT.

This sequence joins TRBV7-3 and TRBJ2-1, with 11 bases identical to TRBD2. The CDR3 is made up of 15 amino acids. V dropped 5 bases and J dropped 8; count of bases not matched to a gene: 8. Per the germline V gene, CDR1 is SGHTA and CDR2 is FQGTGA. The CDR3 sequence is CASSVTSGSGYEQFF. CDR3 DNA sequence: TGTGCCAGCAGCGTCACTAGCGGGAGTGGGTATGAGCAGTTCTTC.

The chain combines TRBV5-5 with TRBJ1-2; no clear D. This CDR3 region has 14 residues. The V end was cut by 6 bases, the J end by 2 bases, with 14 bases between. CDR1 and CDR2 (germline): SGHKS, YYEKEE (reference sequence). CDR3 amino acids: CASTNHVRNYGYTF. For the CDR3, the DNA is TGTGCCAGCACTAACCACGTCCGAAACTATGGCTACACCTTC.

This clone has only a few counts. The chain is built from TRBV4-1 and TRBJ2-5, with D perhaps TRBD2 (6 bases). Trimming cost V 1 base and J 5 bases, with 11 bases left between them. Germline V CDR1 and CDR2: MGHRA, YSYEKL. The CDR3 sequence is 14 residues long. CDR3 nucleotide sequence: TGCGCCAGCAGCCAAGCGGGGGTCGGCGAGACCCAGTACTTC. Residues: CASSQAGVGETQYF.

V usage is TRBV14 and J usage is TRBJ2-1, with 10 bases lining up with TRBD2. The CDR3 extends over 16 amino acids. The V and J ends lost 2 bases and 2 bases, in that order; junction bases with no gene match: 3. Germline CDR1 is SGHDN and CDR2 is FVKESK. The CDR3, as DNA: TGTGCCAGCAGCCAAATAGCGGGAGGAACCTACAATGAGCAGTTCTTC. Encoded protein: CASSQIAGGTYNEQFF.

This clone was counted a few times. The junction does not match germline at one end; this may be a read error. The V call is TRBV7-9, the J call TRBJ1-2, with D possibly matching TRBD1 (5 bases). The CDR3 has 14 residues. Germline V gene sequence: CDR1 SEHNR, CDR2 FQNEAQ (reference sequence). The CDR3 is CSSSPGTGNYGYTF. In DNA form, the CDR3 reads TGTTCCAGCAGCCCAGGGACTGGGAACTATGGCTACACCTTC. The full variable domain, in which reference TRBV7-9 and TRBJ1-2 provide the parts outside the CDR3, is DTGVSQNPRHKITKRGQNVTFRCDPISEHNRLYWYRQTLGQGPEFLTYFQNEAQLEKSRLLSDRFSAERPKGSFSTLEIQRTEQGDSAMYLCSSSPGTGNYGYTFGSGTRLTVV.

This clone was detected a few times. The chain carries TRBV28 and TRBJ2-2; 11 positions agree with TRBD1. The CDR3 totals 15 residues. Unmatched junction bases numbered 1, after V lost 0 bases and J lost 7 bases. Per germline, CDR1 MDHEN and CDR2 SYDVKM. This chain's CDR3 is CASSLWGTGGGELFF. CDR3 in DNA: TGTGCCAGCAGTTTATGGGGGACAGGGGGCGGGGAGCTGTTTTTT.

This chain joins TRBV27 and TRBJ2-1; 9 nucleotides match TRBD2. V lost 2 bases to trimming and J lost 7 bases; unmatched junction nucleotides: 6. CDR1 MNHEY and CDR2 SMNVEV come from the germline V gene (reference sequence). The CDR3 has 15 residues. The CDR3 DNA reads as TGTGCCAGCAGTTTAGAGCGGGGGGAGAGGAATGAGCAGTTCTTC. This encodes CASSLERGERNEQFF.

This clone was recorded a few times. This rearrangement joins TRBV7-9 to TRBJ1-1; 8 bases are a match to TRBD1. In germline, CDR1 is SEHNR, CDR2 FQNEAQ (reference sequence). V dropped 5 bases and J dropped 6; count of bases not matched to a gene: 5. This CDR3 spans 13 amino acids. DNA for the CDR3: TGTGCCAGCAGCGACAGGGGTCGCGCTGAAGCTTTCTTT. Protein sequence: CASSDRGRAEAFF.

V and J are TRBV9 and TRBJ2-1, with 11 bases matching TRBD2. CDR3 size: 14 residues. CDR1 SGDLS and CDR2 YYNGEE come from the germline V gene. V trimming: 3 bases; J trimming: 4 bases; junction bases outside the gene matches: 0. The CDR3 nucleotides are TGTGCCAGCAGCGGGACTAGCGGGTACAATGAGCAGTTCTTC. Its protein product is CASSGTSGYNEQFF.

This sequence joins TRBV10-2 and TRBJ2-3; perhaps TRBD2 as D (6 bases). Germline V gives CDR1 WSHSY, CDR2 SAAADI. This CDR3 has 13 residues. Between the trimmed V and J ends, which lost 5 bases and 1 base, there was a span of 7 bases. The CDR3 is CASSSGRTDTQYF. The CDR3 nucleotides read TGCGCCAGCAGTAGCGGGCGCACAGATACGCAGTATTTT.

This clone was counted once. The CDR3 region is CATSRDKSAAGYGYTF. For the CDR3, the DNA is TGTGCCACCAGCAGAGATAAATCGGCGGCCGGCTATGGCTACACCTTC. The V gene is TRBV15, the J gene TRBJ1-2; D not resolved. The CDR3 sequence is 16 residues long. Germline CDR1 reads LNHNV; CDR2 reads YYDKDF (reference sequence). The V end lost 0 bases, the J end lost 4 bases, and 15 bases lay between the germline ends.

V is TRBV4-2 and J is TRBJ2-7; 13 bases map to TRBD2. CDR3 length: 19 residues. In germline, CDR1 is LGHNA, CDR2 YNFKEQ. Losses at the gene ends were 0 bases for V and 1 base for J; bases not matched to a gene: 9. CDR3 DNA: TGTGCCAGCAGCCAAGATCGCGGACTAGCGGGAGATCGGTCCTACGAGCAGTACTTC. It encodes CASSQDRGLAGDRSYEQYF.

The J gene is TRBJ2-5, the V gene TRBV7-3; 10 bases are shared with TRBD1. This CDR3 is 16 amino acids long. The J segment lost 4 bases and the V segment lost 3 bases, leaving 8 bases of the junction unmatched. CDR1 is SGHTA and CDR2 is FQGTGA in the germline V gene. CDR3 sequence: CASSFYGTGAGETQYF. The DNA of the CDR3 is TGTGCCAGCAGCTTCTACGGGACAGGGGCAGGAGAGACCCAGTACTTC.

The V gene is TRBV5-6, the J gene TRBJ2-7; no reliable D call. In germline, CDR1 is SGHDT, CDR2 YYEEEE. CDR3 length: 12 amino acids. V lost 0 bases, J lost 6 bases, and 7 bases lay in between. The CDR3 DNA reads as TGTGCCAGCAGCTTGGCTTCGGGCGAGCAGTACTTC. Its translation: CASSLASGEQYF.

V and J are TRBV19 and TRBJ2-2; 10 bases are shared with TRBD2. V shed 6 bases and J 2 bases; nucleotides not matched to a gene: 6. CDR3 size: 16 residues. Germline V gives CDR1 LNHDA, CDR2 SQIVND (reference sequence). The CDR3 DNA follows: TGTGCCAGTAGCCACGGACTAGCGGCAAACACCGGGGAGCTGTTTTTT. It codes for CASSHGLAANTGELFF.

The chain joins TRBV30 to TRBJ1-6, with a tentative D call TRBD1 (6 bases). V was trimmed by 5 bases and J by 6 bases, leaving 11 bases between them. The CDR3 has 13 residues. The germline V gene has CDR1 GTSNPN and CDR2 SVGIG (reference sequence). CDR3 DNA sequence: TGTGCCTGGGATGGGGGCGGTAATTCACCCCTCCACTTT. Translating it yields CAWDGGGNSPLHF.

The gene calls are TRBV7-2 and TRBJ1-1, with D unresolved. The CDR3 is 12 amino acids. Per germline, CDR1 SGHTA and CDR2 FQGNSA. The V and J ends lost 7 bases and 6 bases respectively, with 12 bases between them. The CDR3, as DNA: TGTGCCAGCACCCAAATAGCGGCTGAAGCTTTCTTT. Translation: CASTQIAAEAFF.

The chain employs TRBV6-6 and TRBJ1-1; no definite D call. Germline assignment: CDR1 MNHNY and CDR2 SVGAGI (reference sequence). The length of the CDR3 is 15 residues. V lost 5 bases and J lost 4, with 17 bases in between. CDR3 loop: CASSPPGRPGTEAFF. In DNA, the CDR3 is TGTGCCAGCAGTCCACCCGGCAGGCCTGGCACTGAAGCTTTCTTT.

V gene TRBV30 combines with J gene TRBJ2-4; perhaps TRBD2 as D (5 bases). The germline CDR1 and CDR2 sequences are GTSNPN and SVGIG (reference sequence). The CDR3 extends over 13 amino acids. V was cut by 0 bases and J by 7 bases, with 10 bases left in between. CDR3 loop: CAWSVQTGNIQYF. The CDR3 coding sequence is TGTGCCTGGAGTGTACAAACGGGGAACATTCAGTACTTC.

The J gene is TRBJ1-4, the V gene TRBV29-1; D is undetermined. Germline V gene sequence: CDR1 SQVTM, CDR2 ANQGSEA. There are 13 residues in the CDR3. V lost 4 bases and J lost 6, with 12 bases in between. The CDR3 DNA sequence: TGCAGCGTTGCCCCCCACCAGGATGAAAAACTGTTTTTT. Encoded protein: CSVAPHQDEKLFF.

The chain combines TRBV28 with TRBJ2-5; 11 bases match TRBD1. The DNA matches TRBJ2-7 better at its end, which makes the J call doubtful. The CDR3 is 14 amino acids. Germline assignment: CDR1 MDHEN and CDR2 SYDVKM. DNA of the CDR3: TGTGCCAGCAGCCCACCGGGACAGGGGGTCGAGCAGTACTTC. Encoded protein: CASSPPGQGVEQYF.

This clone was seen just once. The chain is built from TRBV28 and TRBJ1-5; D is undetermined. Trimming removed 5 bases from V and 6 bases from J, with 14 bases in between. CDR3 length equals 14 residues. Germline values: CDR1 MDHEN, CDR2 SYDVKM. The CDR3 nucleotides read TGTGCCAGCAGTGTCGAAGCGGGCGGTCAGCCCCAGCATTTT. Translated, it gives CASSVEAGGQPQHF.

V gene TRBV28 combines with J gene TRBJ1-2, with 7 positions matching TRBD1. The CDR3 covers 12 residues. Trimming removed 8 bases from V and 7 bases from J; junction bases left unmatched: 7. Germline assignment: CDR1 MDHEN and CDR2 SYDVKM. The CDR3 sequence: CASRQGRSGYTF. In DNA, the CDR3 is TGTGCCAGCCGACAGGGTAGGTCTGGCTACACCTTC.

The chain has TRBV19 and TRBJ1-2; TRBD1 might be the D (5 bases). The germline V and J ends were trimmed by 5 bases and 3 bases, with 16 bases remaining between them. CDR1 is LNHDA, CDR2 SQIVND, per germline (reference sequence). CDR3 length: 15 residues. The CDR3 sequence: CASSAGLLFDYGYTF. The CDR3 DNA sequence: TGTGCCAGTAGTGCGGGACTCCTCTTTGACTATGGCTACACCTTC.

V usage is TRBV4-2 and J usage is TRBJ2-2; 9 positions agree with TRBD1. This CDR3 comprises 16 residues. After removal of 4 bases from V and 3 bases from J, the junction contained 6 bases not matched to a gene. CDR1 is LGHNA and CDR2 is YNFKEQ in the germline V gene. The CDR3 region is CASSLAGTGHTGELFF. The CDR3 bases are TGTGCCAGCAGCCTCGCCGGGACAGGGCACACCGGGGAGCTGTTTTTT.

V is TRBV18 and J is TRBJ1-1; perhaps TRBD1 as D (6 bases). V was shortened by 6 bases and J by 0 bases, with 17 bases between the two germline ends. Germline lookup yields CDR1 KGHSH and CDR2 LQKENI. This CDR3 spans 16 amino acids. The CDR3: CASSLRGVSMNTEAFF. CDR3 sequence (DNA): TGTGCCAGCTCTCTCAGGGGTGTCAGTATGAACACTGAAGCTTTCTTT.

The gene calls are TRBV5-1 and TRBJ2-5; D unresolved. The V end was cut by 0 bases, the J end by 13 bases, with 10 bases between. Germline V gives CDR1 SGHRS, CDR2 YFSETQ. The CDR3 sequence is 11 residues long. The CDR3 nucleotides are TGCGCCAGCAGCTTGGACAGAAATATGTACTTC. This encodes CASSLDRNMYF.